This is a list of T cell receptor beta chains from one sample in a study of vaccination and CD4 T cells after COVID-19. Their antigen targets remain unknown. TCRdb re-called the PCR reads through MiXCR, storing one row per CDR3 protein. Here the sample spans 17,000 or so distinct CDR3 sequences, under 25% being singletons. Sequencing was done on a sample of cultured CD4+ T cells from blood. The source is a human donor with COVID-19. Both conserved end residues are part of each CDR3. A D gene is named only where the DNA matches it firmly. The size field is filled for only some rows; it gives once, few, many or a size class.

v_call	clone_size	j_call	d_call	cdr3_nt	cdr3_aa
TRBV19	medium-sized	TRBJ1-5	-	TGTGCCAGTAGTATAGACGGGGGTAGCAATCAGCCCCAGCATTTT	CASSIDGGSNQPQHF
TRBV28	medium-sized	TRBJ1-1	TRBD1	TGTGCCAGCCATTCAACCGGGGCAGGGGGATTTTCGAACACTGAAGCTTTCTTT	CASHSTGAGGFSNTEAFF
TRBV20-1	few	TRBJ1-5	-	TGCAGTGCTAGAGATCGACTTCGGCAGGGTGGCAATCAGCCCCAGCATTTT	CSARDRLRQGGNQPQHF
TRBV27	medium-sized	TRBJ1-6	-	TGTGCCAGCAGTAGAAGACCCAATACTGGGTCACCCCTCCACTTT	CASSRRPNTGSPLHF
TRBV2	-	TRBJ1-3	TRBD1	TGTGCCAGCAGTGAGGGTCGGTGGCGAGGGACAGACTCTGGAAACACCATATATTTT	CASSEGRWRGTDSGNTIYF
TRBV6-1	-	TRBJ1-5	-	TGTGCCAGCAGCTTAACAGGGACCGGGGGTTATAGCAATCAGCCCCAGCATTTT	CASSLTGTGGYSNQPQHF
TRBV11-3	few	TRBJ1-3	-	TGTGCCAGCAGCTCCTATTCGGGACGGTACTCTGGAAACACCATATATTTT	CASSSYSGRYSGNTIYF
TRBV28	-	TRBJ1-2	TRBD1	TGTGCCAGCAGTTCCCCGGGACAGTACCTATATGGCTACACCTTC	CASSSPGQYLYGYTF
TRBV5-4	few	TRBJ2-2	-	TGTGCCAGCAGTGTTTGGACGGTAGCGAACACCGGGGAGCTGTTTTTT	CASSVWTVANTGELFF
TRBV6-2/TRBV6-3	-	TRBJ1-4	-	TGTGCCAGCAGTACCCCGATGGAGTGGGGTGAAAAACTGTTTTTT	CASSTPMEWGEKLFF
TRBV12-3/TRBV12-4	-	TRBJ2-3	-	TGTGCCAGCAGCACTTACAGGGAGGCAGATACGCAGTATTTT	CASSTYREADTQYF
TRBV7-8	few	TRBJ2-5	TRBD2	TGTGCCAGCAGCTCGCGGGCCGGGGAGGGAGAGACCCAGTACTTC	CASSSRAGEGETQYF
TRBV2	-	TRBJ1-3	-	TGTGCCAGCGCAGGGGCCCGCCGATCCGGAAACACCATATATTTT	CASAGARRSGNTIYF
TRBV11-3	-	TRBJ2-6	TRBD1	TGTGCCAGCAGCCCCGGGACAGGGAATCCCATCTCTGGGGCCAACGTCCTGACTTTC	CASSPGTGNPISGANVLTF
TRBV25-1	few	TRBJ2-3	TRBD1	TGTGCCAGCAGTCACGGACAGGGGACCACAGATACGCAGTATTTT	CASSHGQGTTDTQYF
TRBV11-3	few	TRBJ2-2	-	TGTGCCAGCAGCTTAGATGGCTCCGACACCGGGGAGCTGTTTTTT	CASSLDGSDTGELFF
TRBV11-3	-	TRBJ1-2	TRBD1	TGTGCCAGCAGCCAGGGACAGTTTTATGGCTACACCTTC	CASSQGQFYGYTF
TRBV12-2	-	TRBJ1-4	-	TGTGCAAGTCTCAACAGGGTTTTCGTTGAAAAACTGTTTTTT	CASLNRVFVEKLFF
TRBV6-1	medium-sized	TRBJ2-2	TRBD1	TGTGCCAGCAGTGCACTACCGGGACAGGGCCCCGGGGAGCTGTTTTTT	CASSALPGQGPGELFF
TRBV6-2/TRBV6-3	-	TRBJ1-6	-	TGTGCCAGCACGTTTGGAGGGCTTGCCCTCCACTTT	CASTFGGLALHF
TRBV30	-	TRBJ2-7	-	TGTGCCTGGAGTGTCAGGGCAGCTAGCGAGCAGTACTTC	CAWSVRAASEQYF
TRBV6-4	-	TRBJ2-4	TRBD1	TGTGCCAGCAGTGCTGGGACAGGGGGCATTCAGTACTTC	CASSAGTGGIQYF
TRBV28	-	TRBJ1-1	-	TGTGCCACCCAAACGGCGACAGGCACTGAAGCTTTCTTT	CATQTATGTEAFF
TRBV11-2	-	TRBJ2-7	-	TGTGCCAGCAGCTTCCTGCGGGGGCGGAGCTCCTACGAGCAGTACTTC	CASSFLRGRSSYEQYF
TRBV6-2/TRBV6-3	medium-sized	TRBJ2-3	TRBD2	TGTGCCAGCAGTGCCGGACTAGCGGGGGGAGCAGATACGCAGTATTTT	CASSAGLAGGADTQYF
TRBV27	medium-sized	TRBJ1-6	-	TGTGCCAGCAGCGGGGGCATTAATTCACCCCTCCACTTT	CASSGGINSPLHF
TRBV5-4	few	TRBJ2-3	-	TGTGCCAGCAGTCTACAGGCAGGGAAATTAAATACGCAGTATTTT	CASSLQAGKLNTQYF
TRBV5-1	-	TRBJ2-2	-	TGCGCCAGCAGCTTGGGAATGCAGGGGGGAAGTACCGGGGAGCTGTTTTTT	CASSLGMQGGSTGELFF
TRBV20-1	few	TRBJ2-5	-	TGCAGTGCCCAGGGGGACTACAAAGAGACCCAGTACTTC	CSAQGDYKETQYF
TRBV11-2	few	TRBJ1-5	-	TGTGCCAGCAGGGATAGCAATCAGCCCCAGCATTTT	CASRDSNQPQHF
TRBV6-1	once	TRBJ2-7	-	TGTGCCAGCAGTGTGGTAGTGACAGAGATACGAGGGCAGTACTTC	CASSVVVTEIRGQYF
TRBV10-1	few	TRBJ2-7	-	TGCGCCAGCAGTGAGTCCCAGGCGAGAGAGGAGCAGTACTTC	CASSESQAREEQYF
TRBV24-1	-	TRBJ2-3	TRBD1	TGTGCCACCAGCGCCGGGACAGGCTACACAGATACGCAGTATTTT	CATSAGTGYTDTQYF
TRBV7-2	-	TRBJ2-7	-	TGTGCCAGCAGCTTAGACAGGATGCACTACGAGCAGTACTTC	CASSLDRMHYEQYF
TRBV30	few	TRBJ2-7	-	TGTGCCTGGAGTGGTCTGAGAGCCACTTACGAGCAGTACTTC	CAWSGLRATYEQYF
TRBV6-1	medium-sized	TRBJ1-6	TRBD1	TGTGCCAGCAGTCGGGACAGCCTTAATTCACCCCTCCACTTT	CASSRDSLNSPLHF
TRBV2	few	TRBJ2-2	TRBD1	TGTGCCAGCCTCCGGACAGGGGGCCTCGCCGGGGAGCTGTTTTTT	CASLRTGGLAGELFF
TRBV12-3/TRBV12-4	-	TRBJ1-2	TRBD1	TGTGCCAGCAGTCGAACAGGGGCAGCTAACTATGGCTACACCTTC	CASSRTGAANYGYTF
TRBV21-1	-	TRBJ1-5	-	TGTGCCAGCAGCAAAGGGGGGGTTTGTCAGCCCCAGCATTTT	CASSKGGVCQPQHF
TRBV20-1	few	TRBJ1-6	TRBD1	TGCAGTGCCGAAGGGACAGGGAATTCACCCCTCCACTTT	CSAEGTGNSPLHF
TRBV20-1	few	TRBJ2-3	-	TGCAGTGCCAATGCCGACGGGGCGAACACAGATACGCAGTATTTT	CSANADGANTDTQYF
TRBV7-9	few	TRBJ1-1	-	TGTGCCAGCAGCTTAGATTGGGTGAACACTGAAGCTTTCTTT	CASSLDWVNTEAFF
TRBV5-1	-	TRBJ1-5	-	TGCGCCAGCAGCTTGGGAGGCAGCCAGAATCAGCCCCAGCATTTT	CASSLGGSQNQPQHF
TRBV15	medium-sized	TRBJ1-2	TRBD1	TGTGCCACCAGCGAGACAGGGAACTATGGCTACACCTTC	CATSETGNYGYTF
TRBV5-4	once	TRBJ2-1	-	TGTGCCAGCACCCCGGCTGGACGCGATGAGCAGTTCTTC	CASTPAGRDEQFF
TRBV27	few	TRBJ1-2	-	TGTGCCAGCAGTTTAAGGCAGAGGGATGGCTACACCTTC	CASSLRQRDGYTF
TRBV2	few	TRBJ1-6	TRBD1	TGTGCCAGGGAGACAGGGAGCAATTCACCCCTCCACTTT	CARETGSNSPLHF
TRBV29-1	-	TRBJ2-5	TRBD2	TGCAGCGTTGGGACCCCTGGGAGGGGTCAAGAGACCCAGTACTTC	CSVGTPGRGQETQYF
TRBV28	few	TRBJ2-7	TRBD1	TGTGCCAGCGGGACAGGGGGCTACGAGCAGTACTTC	CASGTGGYEQYF
TRBV6-5	few	TRBJ2-7	-	TGTGCCAGCAGTTACTCTTCCTTGGGCTCCTACGAGCAGTACTTC	CASSYSSLGSYEQYF
TRBV11-2	few	TRBJ2-1	-	TGTGCCAGCAGCTTAAAAATTAGGGAGAGCTCCTACAATGAGCAGTTCTTC	CASSLKIRESSYNEQFF
TRBV6-2/TRBV6-3	-	TRBJ2-5	-	TGTGCCAGCACCTCACACCGGGGAGGTGTCCAAGAGACCCAGTACTTC	CASTSHRGGVQETQYF
TRBV11-3	-	TRBJ2-1	-	TGTGCCAGCAGCTACGGGGGGCTATTGGATGAGCAGTTCTTC	CASSYGGLLDEQFF
TRBV7-9	few	TRBJ2-6	-	TGTGCCAGCAGCTTAGGGTCTGGGGCCAACGTCCTGACTTTC	CASSLGSGANVLTF
TRBV7-8	few	TRBJ2-2	-	TGTGCCAGCAGCCCGGGACCGGCGGGGACCGGGGAGCTGTTTTTT	CASSPGPAGTGELFF